Listed here is a single TCR beta chain. The sample belongs to a study of technical replicates of blood from a few donors. The CDR3 contains 15 residues. Germline CDR1 and CDR2: SGHRS and YFSETQ. Losses at the gene ends were 3 bases for V and 2 bases for J; bases not matched to a gene: 7. Some clones are missing from TCRdb's copy, which holds only in-frame ones; the method was immunoSEQ multiplex PCR. Counted here are tens of thousands of clones, around 96% occurring once; the ten biggest clones make up around 0.38%. What was sequenced was T cells isolated from PBMCs. The sequence was collected from a human donor in good health. The J gene is TRBJ2-5, the V gene TRBV5-1, with 7 bases lining up with TRBD2. The CDR3 DNA follows: TGCGCCAGCAGCTCTATGCTAGCGGTACAAGAGACCCAGTACTTC. Amino acids: CASSSMLAVQETQYF.